This is a list of T cell receptor beta chains from one sample in a study of T cell responses to AZD1222 COVID-19 vaccine. The assay was immunoSEQ multiplex PCR, and TCRdb's table has in-frame clones only and misses some. The sample includes 50,000 to 70,000 clones, 86% of them seen just once. Material: peripheral blood, obtained 28 days after the second AZD1222 dose. Every receptor here comes from an adult who received the AZD1222 COVID-19 vaccine. The CDR3 runs from the conserved cysteine through the conserved F or W. D genes are given only for firm matches. Size is omitted from some rows. Given values are once, few, many or a class for expanded clones.

>TRBJ2-5|16|-|-|TRBV19
CASSPYFGTSQETQYF
TGTGCCAGTAGCCCATATTTCGGGACCTCACAAGAGACCCAGTACTTC
>TRBJ1-2|17|-|-|TRBV25-1
CASSDPPGRDGYYGYTF
TGTGCCAGCAGTGACCCTCCGGGCAGGGATGGTTACTATGGCTACACCTTC
>TRBJ1-6|14|-|-|TRBV19
CASRGMGANSPLHF
TGTGCCAGCCGGGGTATGGGGGCTAATTCACCCCTCCACTTT
>TRBJ1-1|15|-|-|TRBV2
CASSEQGRMNTEAFF
TGTGCCAGCAGTGAACAGGGACGCATGAACACTGAAGCTTTCTTT
>TRBJ2-1|15|TRBD2|-|TRBV5-4
CASSLDRGGFQGQFF
TGTGCCAGCAGCTTGGATCGCGGGGGGTTTCAAGGGCAGTTCTTC
>TRBJ2-7|15|-|-|TRBV27
CASSPTGEGTYEQYF
TGTGCCAGCAGTCCCACGGGAGAAGGAACCTACGAGCAGTACTTC
>TRBJ1-6|13|TRBD1|-|TRBV10-3
CAIRDRSDSPLHF
TGTGCCATCAGGGACAGGTCAGATTCACCCCTCCACTTT
>TRBJ1-1|13|-|-|TRBV2
CASRGRLNTEAFF
TGTGCCAGCAGGGGACGCCTGAACACTGAAGCTTTCTTT
>TRBJ2-7|14|TRBD1|-|TRBV2
CASRTDRASYEQYF
TGTGCCAGCAGAACCGACAGGGCCTCCTACGAGCAGTACTTC
>TRBJ2-2|12|-|-|TRBV11-2
CASSFEGGELFF
TGTGCCAGCAGCTTTGAGGGCGGGGAGCTGTTTTTT
>TRBJ2-1|19|TRBD2|few|TRBV3-1/TRBV3-2
CASSAIGLAGAGSYNEQFF
TGTGCCAGCAGCGCCATCGGACTAGCGGGAGCAGGCTCCTACAATGAGCAGTTCTTC
>TRBJ2-7|15|TRBD2|-|TRBV29-1
CSVEQGTGLAYEQYF
TGCAGCGTTGAACAGGGGACGGGACTAGCCTACGAGCAGTACTTC
>TRBJ2-1|16|TRBD2|-|TRBV7-3
CASSLGTSGRGNEQFF
TGTGCCAGCAGCTTAGGTACTAGCGGGAGGGGTAATGAGCAGTTCTTC
>TRBJ1-6|15|-|-|TRBV6-5
CASSYSRATNSPLHF
TGTGCCAGCAGTTACTCGAGGGCCACCAATTCACCCCTCCACTTT
>TRBJ1-5|14|-|-|TRBV28
CASSLSQSRQPQHF
TGTGCCAGCAGTTTATCCCAGTCCCGACAGCCCCAGCATTTT
>TRBJ2-3|14|TRBD1|-|TRBV7-6
CASSSGQGTDTQYF
TGTGCCAGCAGCTCGGGACAGGGCACAGATACGCAGTATTTT
>TRBJ1-1|13|-|-|TRBV5-1
CASSFQQNTEAFF
TGCGCCAGCAGCTTCCAGCAGAACACTGAAGCTTTCTTT
>TRBJ1-2|16|TRBD1|-|TRBV5-5
CASSNGQGFTNYGYTF
TGTGCCAGCAGCAATGGACAGGGATTCACCAACTATGGCTACACCTTC
>TRBJ1-5|13|-|-|TRBV2
CASSDISNQPQHF
TGTGCCAGCAGTGACATAAGCAATCAGCCCCAGCATTTT
>TRBJ1-5|14|TRBD1|-|TRBV2
CASRLGQGGQPQHF
TGTGCCAGCAGACTGGGACAGGGAGGGCAGCCCCAGCATTTT
>TRBJ1-6|12|-|-|TRBV5-4
CAGGTYNSPLHF
TGTGCTGGCGGGACCTATAATTCACCCCTCCACTTT
>TRBJ1-1|12|TRBD1|-|TRBV5-1
CASRTGNTEAFF
TGCGCCAGTAGGACAGGGAACACTGAAGCTTTCTTT
>TRBJ2-2|13|-|-|TRBV12-3/TRBV12-4
CASSDTNTGELFF
TGTGCCAGCAGTGATACAAACACCGGGGAGCTGTTTTTT
>TRBJ1-3|16|TRBD1|once|TRBV5-4
CASSGTTGSLVNTIYF
TGTGCCAGCAGCGGGACGACAGGGAGTTTAGTGAACACCATATATTTT
>TRBJ2-2|13|-|-|TRBV12-3/TRBV12-4
CASSLGVPGELFF
TGTGCCTCCTCCCTTGGGGTCCCCGGGGAGCTGTTTTTT
>TRBJ1-5|14|TRBD1|-|TRBV6-6
CASTTRTGGQPQHF
TGTGCCAGCACCACACGGACAGGTGGCCAGCCCCAGCATTTT
>TRBJ2-7|15|-|-|TRBV7-3
CASSPTPGHPTGWYF
TGTGCCAGCAGCCCAACTCCGGGACACCCTACGGGATGGTACTTC
>TRBJ2-2|18|-|few|TRBV6-1
CASSVEVGLPGNTGELFF
TGTGCCAGCAGTGTAGAGGTTGGGCTCCCCGGGAACACCGGGGAGCTGTTTTTT
>TRBJ1-2|13|-|few|TRBV12-3/TRBV12-4
CASSLGGYYGYTF
TGTGCCAGCAGTTTAGGGGGATACTATGGCTACACCTTC
>TRBJ1-4|15|-|-|TRBV10-3
CAISESSLGGEKLFF
TGTGCCATCAGTGAGTCCTCCCTCGGAGGGGAAAAACTGTTTTTT
>TRBJ2-2|15|-|-|TRBV6-5
CASSARQMNTGELFF
TGTGCCAGCAGCGCCAGACAGATGAACACCGGGGAGCTGTTTTTT
>TRBJ1-4|16|-|-|TRBV19
CASSIATAATNEKLFF
TGTGCCAGTAGTATCGCGACCGCAGCAACTAATGAAAAACTGTTTTTT
>TRBJ1-6|16|TRBD1|-|TRBV7-2
CASSLVPGTDNSPLHF
TGTGCCAGCAGCTTAGTTCCGGGGACAGACAATTCACCCCTCCACTTT
>TRBJ2-1|16|TRBD2|-|TRBV9
CASSGTSGRSYNEQFF
TGTGCCAGCAGCGGGACTAGCGGGAGGTCCTACAATGAGCAGTTCTTC
>TRBJ2-5|12|-|-|TRBV29-1
CSWGGAEETQYF
TGCAGCTGGGGGGGGGCCGAGGAGACCCAGTACTTC
>TRBJ2-7|15|TRBD2|-|TRBV2
CASSGDGGSLAEQYF
TGTGCCAGCAGTGGGGATGGCGGGAGCCTGGCAGAGCAGTACTTC
>TRBJ1-2|13|TRBD1|-|TRBV2
CASKGQGARGYTF
TGTGCCAGCAAGGGACAGGGGGCAAGGGGCTACACCTTC
>TRBJ1-5|15|TRBD1|-|TRBV6-1
CASSETGGGNQPQHF
TGTGCCAGCAGTGAGACAGGGGGCGGCAATCAGCCCCAGCATTTT
>TRBJ2-1|15|-|-|TRBV18
CASSLLGLGINEQFF
TGTGCCAGCTCGTTACTAGGGCTGGGAATCAATGAGCAGTTCTTC
>TRBJ1-6|15|-|-|TRBV18
CASSPPGGRNSPLHF
TGTGCCAGCTCACCACCGGGGGGGCGAAATTCACCCCTCCACTTT
>TRBJ2-1|16|TRBD2|few|TRBV5-4
CASSLALLAGRSEQFF
TGTGCCAGCAGCTTGGCCCTGCTAGCGGGAAGGTCTGAGCAGTTCTTC
>TRBJ2-5|15|TRBD2|-|TRBV25-1
CASSETAGGAETQYF
TGTGCCAGCAGTGAAACTGCGGGGGGCGCGGAGACCCAGTACTTC
>TRBJ1-2|12|-|-|TRBV30
CAWSIGTRGYTF
TGTGCCTGGAGTATTGGGACCAGGGGCTACACCTTC
>TRBJ2-1|15|TRBD2|-|TRBV19
CASSMVTSGYNEQFF
TGTGCCAGTAGTATGGTGACTAGCGGTTACAATGAGCAGTTCTTC
>TRBJ1-2|14|-|-|TRBV6-6
CASTADRSNYGYTF
TGTGCCAGCACCGCCGACAGGTCTAACTATGGCTACACCTTC
>TRBJ1-6|19|TRBD1|-|TRBV15
CATSRSTITGGPYNSPLHF
TGTGCCACCAGCAGGTCGACGATTACAGGGGGCCCCTATAATTCACCCCTCCACTTT
>TRBJ1-1|13|-|-|TRBV28
CASPGGQNTEAFF
TGTGCCAGCCCAGGCGGGCAGAACACTGAAGCTTTCTTT
>TRBJ1-5|15|TRBD1|-|TRBV5-1
CASSAGTGADQPQHF
TGCGCCAGCAGCGCGGGGACAGGGGCGGATCAGCCCCAGCATTTT
>TRBJ1-2|15|-|-|TRBV9
CASSAAAGAKNGYTF
TGTGCCAGCAGCGCCGCCGCAGGGGCGAAAAATGGCTACACCTTC
>TRBJ1-5|15|TRBD1|-|TRBV7-2
CASSLFRGRDQPQHF
TGTGCCAGCAGCTTATTCAGGGGGAGGGATCAGCCCCAGCATTTT
>TRBJ2-1|15|TRBD1|-|TRBV7-6
CASSLEQGPYNEQFF
TGTGCCAGCAGCTTAGAACAGGGGCCATACAATGAGCAGTTCTTC
>TRBJ1-3|17|-|-|TRBV11-2
CASSLMRSLGSGNTIYF
TGTGCCAGCAGCTTGATGAGGAGTCTGGGCTCTGGAAACACCATATATTTT
>TRBJ2-7|13|TRBD1|-|TRBV25-1
CASSGTGSYEQYF
TGTGCCAGCAGTGGGACAGGGAGCTACGAGCAGTACTTC
>TRBJ2-3|17|-|-|TRBV4-1
CASSQGSRLSWSDTQYF
TGCGCCAGCAGCCAGGGTTCCCGCCTCTCCTGGTCAGATACGCAGTATTTT
>TRBJ1-3|15|-|-|TRBV5-1
CASSLEDVSGNTIYF
TGCGCCAGCAGCTTGGAGGACGTTTCTGGAAACACCATATATTTT
>TRBJ1-2|13|-|once|TRBV5-6
CASSLGRDYGYTF
TGTGCCAGCAGCCTCGGGAGAGACTATGGCTACACCTTC
>TRBJ2-5|14|-|-|TRBV28
CASNTQGGGETQYF
TGTGCCAGCAATACACAGGGAGGGGGAGAGACCCAGTACTTC
>TRBJ2-6|15|-|once|TRBV11-3
CASSSRGPGANVLTF
TGTGCCAGCAGCTCGCGGGGTCCTGGGGCCAACGTCCTGACTTTC
>TRBJ2-1|14|-|-|TRBV7-6
CASSSGPWGNEQFF
TGTGCCAGCAGCTCAGGGCCTTGGGGCAATGAGCAGTTCTTC